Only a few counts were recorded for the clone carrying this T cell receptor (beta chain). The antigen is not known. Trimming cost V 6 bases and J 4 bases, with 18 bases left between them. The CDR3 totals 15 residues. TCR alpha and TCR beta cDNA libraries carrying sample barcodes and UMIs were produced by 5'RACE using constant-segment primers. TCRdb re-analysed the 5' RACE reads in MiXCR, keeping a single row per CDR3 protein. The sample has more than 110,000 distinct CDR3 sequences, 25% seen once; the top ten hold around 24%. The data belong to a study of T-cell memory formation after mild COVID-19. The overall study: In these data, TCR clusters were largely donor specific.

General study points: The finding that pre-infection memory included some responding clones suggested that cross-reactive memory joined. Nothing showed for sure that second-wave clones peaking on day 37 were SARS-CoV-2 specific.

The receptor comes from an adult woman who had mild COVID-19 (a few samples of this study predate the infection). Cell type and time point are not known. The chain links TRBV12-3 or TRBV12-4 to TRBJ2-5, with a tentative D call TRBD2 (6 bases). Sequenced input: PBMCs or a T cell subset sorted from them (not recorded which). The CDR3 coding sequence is TGTGCCAGCAGCACCCGGACGGTGGGGGGAGAGACCCAGTACTTC. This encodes CASSTRTVGGETQYF.